These T cell receptor beta chains were read from a single sample in a study of blood T cell repertoires in COVID-19. Repertoires were generated with immunoSEQ multiplex PCR, while TCRdb's copy carries only in-frame clones and drops some. This sample carries tens of thousands of clones, approximately 88% of them seen once, and the ten largest clones take 6% to 7%. Sequenced: peripheral blood. These TCRs come from a woman aged 50 to 65 with acute or convalescent COVID-19. Each CDR3 is given with its conserved first and last residue. Fields, in order: V gene, CDR3 length, J gene, CDR3 protein.

v_call: TRBV15
cdr3_length: 14
j_call: TRBJ2-1
cdr3_aa: CATSRVVLVGEQFF

v_call: TRBV3-1/TRBV3-2
cdr3_length: 15
j_call: TRBJ1-4
cdr3_aa: CASSQGGTGVEKLFF

v_call: TRBV6-5
cdr3_length: 11
j_call: TRBJ2-1
cdr3_aa: CASSLYDEQFF

v_call: TRBV19
cdr3_length: 15
j_call: TRBJ1-5
cdr3_aa: CASRSGTGENQPQHF

v_call: TRBV28
cdr3_length: 13
j_call: TRBJ1-2
cdr3_aa: CASSLVRARGYTF

v_call: TRBV6-5
cdr3_length: 12
j_call: TRBJ1-2
cdr3_aa: CASMQGGYGYTF

v_call: TRBV5-4
cdr3_length: 14
j_call: TRBJ2-5
cdr3_aa: CASSSQGAKETQYF

v_call: TRBV12-3/TRBV12-4
cdr3_length: 12
j_call: TRBJ1-1
cdr3_aa: CASSSRRSEAFF

v_call: TRBV5-6
cdr3_length: 18
j_call: TRBJ2-5
cdr3_aa: CASSLDMASGRDQETQYF

v_call: TRBV18
cdr3_length: 13
j_call: TRBJ2-7
cdr3_aa: CASSLGTSNEQYF

v_call: TRBV7-3
cdr3_length: 16
j_call: TRBJ2-3
cdr3_aa: CASSPGTSLNTDTQYF

v_call: TRBV24-1
cdr3_length: 15
j_call: TRBJ2-3
cdr3_aa: CATGGLAGGTDTQYF

v_call: TRBV7-9
cdr3_length: 18
j_call: TRBJ2-2
cdr3_aa: CASSLLAAPKLNTGELFF

v_call: TRBV28
cdr3_length: 15
j_call: TRBJ2-7
cdr3_aa: CASNGGRKGPYEQYF

v_call: TRBV4-2
cdr3_length: 15
j_call: TRBJ1-1
cdr3_aa: CASSQADRTNTEAFF

v_call: TRBV19
cdr3_length: 13
j_call: TRBJ2-5
cdr3_aa: CASSIGTRAAQYF

v_call: TRBV10-3
cdr3_length: 13
j_call: TRBJ1-2
cdr3_aa: CAISEDSNYGYTF

v_call: TRBV11-2
cdr3_length: 13
j_call: TRBJ1-2
cdr3_aa: CASSLGTLDGYTF

v_call: TRBV12-3/TRBV12-4
cdr3_length: 13
j_call: TRBJ1-1
cdr3_aa: CASNDGGATEAFF

v_call: TRBV12-3/TRBV12-4
cdr3_length: 12
j_call: TRBJ2-7
cdr3_aa: CASSTRTSGSSF

v_call: TRBV9
cdr3_length: 15
j_call: TRBJ1-1
cdr3_aa: CASSPTGGADTEAFF

v_call: TRBV28
cdr3_length: 15
j_call: TRBJ2-7
cdr3_aa: CASTPGGTLYYEQYF

v_call: TRBV3-1/TRBV3-2
cdr3_length: 15
j_call: TRBJ1-2
cdr3_aa: CASSSFPGGVHGYTF

v_call: TRBV12-3/TRBV12-4
cdr3_length: 13
j_call: TRBJ2-7
cdr3_aa: CASSRRISYGQYF

v_call: TRBV4-3
cdr3_length: 14
j_call: TRBJ1-6
cdr3_aa: CASSQGQGGSPLHF

v_call: TRBV7-9
cdr3_length: 18
j_call: TRBJ2-1
cdr3_aa: CASSLVRGAGDEYNEQFF

v_call: TRBV28
cdr3_length: 16
j_call: TRBJ1-3
cdr3_aa: CASSLLPRSSGNTIYF

v_call: TRBV29-1
cdr3_length: 13
j_call: TRBJ2-6
cdr3_aa: CSVAGGGANVLTF

v_call: TRBV27
cdr3_length: 13
j_call: TRBJ2-1
cdr3_aa: CASSSTPRPEQFF

v_call: TRBV6-4
cdr3_length: 13
j_call: TRBJ2-2
cdr3_aa: CASSDYSTGELFF

v_call: TRBV3-1/TRBV3-2
cdr3_length: 14
j_call: TRBJ1-4
cdr3_aa: CASSQRGGGEKLFF

v_call: TRBV13
cdr3_length: 15
j_call: TRBJ1-5
cdr3_aa: CASSSDRGRNQPQHF

v_call: TRBV4-3
cdr3_length: 14
j_call: TRBJ1-1
cdr3_aa: CASSTHRPGTEAFF

v_call: TRBV7-9
cdr3_length: 16
j_call: TRBJ2-1
cdr3_aa: CASSLAGTGKSNEQFF

v_call: TRBV7-9
cdr3_length: 17
j_call: TRBJ1-5
cdr3_aa: CASSSDRGGFRNQPQHF

v_call: TRBV5-8
cdr3_length: 14
j_call: TRBJ2-3
cdr3_aa: CASRLSGSTDTQYF

v_call: TRBV6-5
cdr3_length: 14
j_call: TRBJ1-2
cdr3_aa: CASKTGGLIYGYTF

v_call: TRBV2
cdr3_length: 15
j_call: TRBJ1-5
cdr3_aa: CASSRPGAPNQPQHF

v_call: TRBV28
cdr3_length: 18
j_call: TRBJ2-1
cdr3_aa: CASRGLAEGLAGYNEQFF

v_call: TRBV5-8
cdr3_length: 16
j_call: TRBJ2-5
cdr3_aa: CASSTLGAGDQETQYF

v_call: TRBV30
cdr3_length: 15
j_call: TRBJ1-6
cdr3_aa: CAWKGATSYNSPLHF

v_call: TRBV2
cdr3_length: 15
j_call: TRBJ2-5
cdr3_aa: CASRGTNVPQETQYF

v_call: TRBV28
cdr3_length: 12
j_call: TRBJ1-2
cdr3_aa: CASRTTGRGYTF

v_call: TRBV6-4
cdr3_length: 12
j_call: TRBJ1-2
cdr3_aa: CANLDRACGYTF